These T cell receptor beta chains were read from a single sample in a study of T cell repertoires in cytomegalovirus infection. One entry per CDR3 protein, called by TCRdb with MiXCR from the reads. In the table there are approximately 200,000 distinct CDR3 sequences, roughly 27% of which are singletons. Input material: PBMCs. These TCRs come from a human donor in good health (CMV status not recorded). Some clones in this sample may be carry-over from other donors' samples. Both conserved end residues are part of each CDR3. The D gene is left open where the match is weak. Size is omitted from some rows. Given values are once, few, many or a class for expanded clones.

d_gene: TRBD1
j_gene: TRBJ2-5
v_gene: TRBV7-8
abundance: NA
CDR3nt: TGTGCCAGCAGCTACCCCCGAGGACAGGATACCCAGTACTTC
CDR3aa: CASSYPRGQDTQYF

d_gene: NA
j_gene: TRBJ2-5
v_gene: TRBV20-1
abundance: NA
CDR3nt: TGCAGTGCAATCCTACAAGGACTATCAGAGACCCAGTACTTC
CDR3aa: CSAILQGLSETQYF

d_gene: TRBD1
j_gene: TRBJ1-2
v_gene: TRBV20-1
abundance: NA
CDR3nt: TGCAGTGCTAGAGATTTACAGGGGAAACACTATGGCTACACCTTC
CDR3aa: CSARDLQGKHYGYTF

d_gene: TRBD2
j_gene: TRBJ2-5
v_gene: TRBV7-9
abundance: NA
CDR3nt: TGTGCCAGCAGCCCCTCGTCGGCGGGGGGCCAAGAGACCCAGTACTTC
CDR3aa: CASSPSSAGGQETQYF

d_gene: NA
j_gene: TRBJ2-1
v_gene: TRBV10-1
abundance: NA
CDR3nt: TGCGCCTGCAGTGAACTCTCTGGGGAGCAGTTCTTC
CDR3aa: CACSELSGEQFF

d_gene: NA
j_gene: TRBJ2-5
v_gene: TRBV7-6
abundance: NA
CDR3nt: TGTGCCAGCAGCTTAGCCCCTCTTGAAGAGACCCAGTACTTC
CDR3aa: CASSLAPLEETQYF

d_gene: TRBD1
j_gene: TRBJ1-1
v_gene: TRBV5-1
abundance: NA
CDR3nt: TGCGCCAGCAGCTTGCTGGCCACAGGGGTTGGAACTGAAGCTTTCTTT
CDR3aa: CASSLLATGVGTEAFF

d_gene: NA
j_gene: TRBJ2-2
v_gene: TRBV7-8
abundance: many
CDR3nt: TGTGCCAGCAGCTTAGAGGGAGCGAACACCGGGGAGCTGTTTTTT
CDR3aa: CASSLEGANTGELFF

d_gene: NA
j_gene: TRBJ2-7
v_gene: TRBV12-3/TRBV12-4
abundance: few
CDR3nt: TGTGCCAGCAGCCCCGGGACACCCTACGAGCAGTACTTC
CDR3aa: CASSPGTPYEQYF

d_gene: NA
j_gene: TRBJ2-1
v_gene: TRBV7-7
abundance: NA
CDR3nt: TGTGCTAGCAGCCCTAGTGGGCACAATGAGCAGTTCTTC
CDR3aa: CASSPSGHNEQFF

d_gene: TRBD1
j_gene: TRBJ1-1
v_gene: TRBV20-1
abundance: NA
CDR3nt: TGCAGTGCTAGAGATTTGGACAGGCGTAGGACTGAAGCTTTCTTT
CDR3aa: CSARDLDRRRTEAFF

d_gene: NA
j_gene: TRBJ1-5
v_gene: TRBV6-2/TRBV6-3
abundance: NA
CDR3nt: TGTGCCAGCAGTTACTCGACGTCTCTATGGGGTCAGCCCCAGCATTTT
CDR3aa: CASSYSTSLWGQPQHF

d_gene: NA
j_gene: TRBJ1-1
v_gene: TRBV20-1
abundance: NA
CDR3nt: TGCAGTCCTCGGGGAGGGGAGAACACTGAAGCTTTCTTT
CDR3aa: CSPRGGENTEAFF

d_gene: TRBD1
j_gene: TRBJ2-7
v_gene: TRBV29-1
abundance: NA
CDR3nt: TGCAGCGTTGAGACGACAGGGGCAGGGGAAGAGCAGTACTTC
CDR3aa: CSVETTGAGEEQYF

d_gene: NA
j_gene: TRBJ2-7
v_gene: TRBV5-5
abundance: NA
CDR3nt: TGTGCCAGCAGCCCCACGACAGGACTAAGCTCCTACGAGCAGTACTTC
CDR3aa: CASSPTTGLSSYEQYF

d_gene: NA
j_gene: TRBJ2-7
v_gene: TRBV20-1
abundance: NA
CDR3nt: TGCAGTGCAGGGACGGTTGGGGAGCAGTACTTC
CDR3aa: CSAGTVGEQYF

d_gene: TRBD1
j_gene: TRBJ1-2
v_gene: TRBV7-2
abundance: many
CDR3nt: TGTGCCAGCAGGCCAGGGGGATCGGAGTATGGCTACACCTTC
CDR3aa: CASRPGGSEYGYTF

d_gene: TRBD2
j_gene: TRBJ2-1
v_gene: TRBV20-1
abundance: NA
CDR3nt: TGCAGTGCTAGAGCACTAGCGGGGGGGAAAGTCTACAATGAGCAGTTCTTC
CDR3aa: CSARALAGGKVYNEQFF

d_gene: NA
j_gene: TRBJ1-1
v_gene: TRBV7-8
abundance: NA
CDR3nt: TGTGCCAGCAGCTTAGATATCAGGGCCGACACTGAAGCTTTCTTT
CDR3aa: CASSLDIRADTEAFF

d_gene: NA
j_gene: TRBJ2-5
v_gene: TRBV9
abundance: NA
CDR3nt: TGTGCCAGCAGCGTAGGCGTCACGGCGAGTGAGACCCAGTACTTC
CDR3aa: CASSVGVTASETQYF

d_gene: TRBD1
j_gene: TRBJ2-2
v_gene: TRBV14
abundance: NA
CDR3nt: TGTGCCAGCAGCCAAGAACTAGGGGGCCCCGGGGAGCTGTTTTTT
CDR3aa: CASSQELGGPGELFF

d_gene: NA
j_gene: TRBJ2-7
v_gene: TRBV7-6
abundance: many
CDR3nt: TGTGCCAGCAGCTTAGGGAGTGGGGCCTACGAGCAGTACTTC
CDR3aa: CASSLGSGAYEQYF